This passage covers 27 T cell receptor beta chains from one sample sequenced in a study of beta chain features in type 1 diabetes. Study conclusions and caveats: Shortening that was moderate but significant affected the TCRB CDR3s of Type 1 diabetes patients in all four CD4+ subsets.

The whole isolated RNA underwent reverse transcription, so sequencing captured expressed TCRB transcripts. Data came from immunoSEQ multiplex PCR; TCRdb stores just in-frame clones and leaves some out. Among roughly 150,000 clones, around 10% were seen once, and the ten largest hold roughly 0.5%. Their antigens are not known. The sequencing input was central memory CD4+ T cells from blood. These receptors all come from a man aged 30 to 39 with type 1 diabetes.

This clone has just a few counts. The chain uses TRBV25-1 and TRBJ2-4, with 10 bases identical to TRBD2. Germline CDR1 and CDR2: MGHDK and SYGVNS. V shed 6 bases and J 5 bases; nucleotides not matched to a gene: 7. This CDR3 spans 15 amino acids. The CDR3 DNA reads TGTGCCAGCAGCCACAGTGGACTAGCGGAAAACATTCAGTACTTC. Its protein is CASSHSGLAENIQYF.

The gene calls are TRBV19 and TRBJ2-7, with 8 bases fitting TRBD2. Germline assignment: CDR1 LNHDA and CDR2 SQIVND (reference sequence). The CDR3 has 12 residues. V gave up 4 bases and J gave up 10 bases; unmatched junction bases: 6. CDR3 residues: CASSTVTSGQYF. As DNA, the CDR3 is TGTGCCAGTAGTACCGTCACTAGCGGTCAGTACTTC.

The chain links TRBV5-4 to TRBJ2-7; unclear D gene. Germline-derived CDR1 and CDR2 are SGHNT and YYREEE (reference sequence). The ends were cut back, 4 bases at V and 0 bases at J, with 11 bases in the middle. There are 14 residues in the CDR3. CDR3 DNA sequence: TGTGCCAGCAGCCCTCAGCGAAGCTCCTACGAGCAGTACTTC. This sequence encodes CASSPQRSSYEQYF.

This chain uses TRBV5-4 with TRBJ2-5; TRBD2 matches at 10 bases. With V trimmed by 0 bases and J by 5 bases, 4 bases remained unmatched. Per germline, CDR1 SGHNT and CDR2 YYREEE (reference sequence). The CDR3 is 15 amino acids. CDR3 bases: TGTGCCAGCAGCTTGGCTAGCGGGAGTTCGGAGACCCAGTACTTC. Its translation is CASSLASGSSETQYF.

This clone occurred a few times. V usage is TRBV21-1 and J usage is TRBJ2-4; TRBD1 reflects the table's D call only, with no check against the DNA. TRBV21-1 is a recognized pseudogene. There are 16 residues in the CDR3. CDR3 loop: CASSKEIGTLKNIQYF. The DNA for the CDR3 is TGTGCCAGCAGCAAAGAAATTGGGACACTCAAAAACATTCAGTACTTC.

Only a few counts were recorded for this clone. J is TRBJ2-7 and V is TRBV28; D perhaps matches TRBD1 (5 bases). CDR3 size: 13 residues. Between the trimmed V and J ends, which lost 11 bases and 5 bases, there was a span of 19 bases. From germline, CDR1 is MDHEN and CDR2 SYDVKM. Here the CDR3 reads CAAGAGPTDEQYF. CDR3 DNA: TGTGCCGCTGGGGCAGGCCCGACCGACGAGCAGTACTTC.

This chain joins TRBV7-9 and TRBJ1-5, with a tentative D call TRBD1 (5 bases). The CDR3 is 16 residues long. V was cut by 2 bases and J by 1 base, with 12 bases left in between. The germline gives CDR1 SEHNR, CDR2 FQNEAQ (reference sequence). The CDR3: CASSLLTGVSNQPQHF. The CDR3 region has the DNA TGTGCCAGCAGCTTATTGACGGGGGTGAGCAATCAGCCCCAGCATTTT.

Only a few counts were recorded for this clone. Other nucleotide sequences from this sample produce the same CDR3. The chain recombines TRBV5-6 with TRBJ2-5, with TRBD1 matching over 7 bases. Germline CDR1 and CDR2: SGHDT and YYEEEE. The V and J ends lost 5 bases and 4 bases, in that order; junction bases with no gene match: 8. The CDR3 is 14 residues long. Here the CDR3 DNA reads TGTGCCAGCAGGGGACGGACAGGTGGAGAGACCCAGTACTTC. Translating gives CASRGRTGGETQYF.

This clone showed up just a few times. The chain has TRBV7-2 and TRBJ2-7; D uncertain. This CDR3 comprises 14 residues. V lost 3 bases and J lost 3, with 12 bases in between. Per germline, CDR1 SGHTA and CDR2 FQGNSA. The CDR3 loop is CASSLGTMDYEQYF. The DNA of the CDR3 is TGTGCCAGCAGCTTGGGCACCATGGACTACGAGCAGTACTTC.

A few counts support this clone. Germline is not matched at one junction end, which may reflect a read error. The chain uses TRBV18 and TRBJ2-1, with 7 bases fitting TRBD1. Germline CDR1 KGHSH, CDR2 LQKENI. This CDR3 spans 17 amino acids. Here the CDR3 DNA reads TGTGCCAGCTCGCCACGCCCCCCGGGACAGCCTTTCAATGAGCAGTTCTTC. Its translation is CASSPRPPGQPFNEQFF.

In this sample, this clone turned up a few times. V gene TRBV7-2 combines with J gene TRBJ1-2; D gene unclear. Per the germline V gene, CDR1 is SGHTA and CDR2 is FQGNSA. The CDR3 spans 13 residues. Trimming pared 0 bases from V and 4 bases from J, leaving 6 bases between. CDR3 sequence reads: CASSLASSYGYTF. The CDR3 bases are TGTGCCAGCAGCTTAGCTTCTTCCTATGGCTACACCTTC.

This clone has only a few counts. The chain couples TRBV20-1 to TRBJ1-2, with D hard to call. CDR3 length: 11 amino acids. CDR1 is DFQATT and CDR2 is SNEGSKA in the germline V gene (reference sequence). With 1 base removed from V and 7 bases from J, the gap between germline ends came to 7 bases. CDR3 in amino acids: CSARVSGGYTF. The CDR3 bases are TGCAGTGCTAGAGTGTCAGGTGGCTACACCTTC.

This clone has just a few counts. This chain connects TRBV19 to TRBJ1-5; 7 bases line up with TRBD1. The germline CDR1 and CDR2 sequences are LNHDA and SQIVND (reference sequence). This CDR3 is built from 15 residues. V lost 7 bases to trimming and J lost 4 bases; unmatched junction nucleotides: 10. The CDR3 nucleotides are TGTGCCAGTACCGTTGGGGGACAGCAGAATCAGCCCCAGCATTTT. This translates into CASTVGGQQNQPQHF.

The gene calls are TRBV4-2 and TRBJ1-2; 8 nucleotides agree with TRBD1. Losses at the gene ends were 1 base for V and 6 bases for J; bases not matched to a gene: 13. From germline, CDR1 is LGHNA and CDR2 YNFKEQ. The CDR3 loop spans 17 amino acids. CDR3 coding DNA: TGTGCCAGCAGCCAAGTATCAGTCCAGGGGGCGGGAGATGGCTACACCTTC. Translating gives CASSQVSVQGAGDGYTF.

The chain combines TRBV6-6 with TRBJ2-1, with TRBD1 matching 8 bases. Trimming at V came to 4 bases and at J to 5 bases, leaving 7 bases not matched to a gene. This CDR3 has 15 amino acids. Germline CDR1 MNHNY, CDR2 SVGAGI (reference sequence). The CDR3 region has the DNA TGTGCCAGCAGTTCCCGACAGGGGCGCAACAATGAGCAGTTCTTC. It translates to CASSSRQGRNNEQFF.

A few counts support this clone. The gene calls are TRBV15 and TRBJ1-5; weak D call: TRBD1 (5 bases). The germline V gene has CDR1 LNHNV and CDR2 YYDKDF (reference sequence). V was cut by 8 bases and J by 2 bases, with 13 bases left in between. The CDR3 contains 14 residues. In nucleotides, the CDR3 is TGTGCCACCTCTGGGGGGTCGGGCAATCAGCCCCAGCATTTT. Translation: CATSGGSGNQPQHF. Complete variable domain (other parts from reference TRBV15 and TRBJ1-5): DAMVIQNPRYQVTQFGKPVTLSCSQTLNHNVMYWYQQKSSQAPKLLFHYYDKDFNNEADTPDNFQSRRPNTSFCFLDIRSPGLGDTAMYLCATSGGSGNQPQHFGDGTRLSIL.

The V gene is TRBV4-2, the J gene TRBJ2-3; 7 bases match TRBD2. The CDR3 has 15 amino acids. J lost 7 bases, V lost 0 bases, and 7 bases had no gene match. The germline gives CDR1 LGHNA, CDR2 YNFKEQ. The CDR3 DNA reads as TGTGCCAGCAGCCAAGATGCGGGAGCTGGGAATACGCAGTATTTT. Amino acid sequence: CASSQDAGAGNTQYF.

Written as DNA, the CDR3 is TGTGCCAGCAGGGTTTCAATTCGGACTGAAGCTTTCTTT. Protein sequence: CASRVSIRTEAFF. The chain recombines TRBV25-1 with TRBJ1-1, with unresolved D. Germline values: CDR1 MGHDK, CDR2 SYGVNS. There are 13 residues in the CDR3. Trimming stripped 6 bases from V and 5 bases from J, with 13 bases between.

This clone was counted a few times. The chain links TRBV4-2 to TRBJ2-7; 9 bases line up with TRBD2. CDR1 is LGHNA and CDR2 is YNFKEQ in the germline V gene. Trimming removed 4 bases from V and 2 bases from J; junction bases left unmatched: 9. The CDR3 has 16 amino acids. CDR3: CASSPSRAGGTYEQYF. For the CDR3, the DNA is TGTGCCAGCAGCCCGAGTCGAGCGGGGGGAACCTACGAGCAGTACTTC.

This clone was counted a few times. The chain has TRBV5-1 and TRBJ2-7; 8 bases align to TRBD1. The germline CDR1 and CDR2 sequences are SGHRS and YFSETQ. J lost 4 bases, V lost 4 bases, and 4 bases had no gene match. The CDR3 runs 13 residues. This chain's CDR3 is CASSVGQAYEQYF. CDR3 in DNA: TGCGCCAGCAGCGTGGGACAGGCATACGAGCAGTACTTC.

The chain combines TRBV5-1 with TRBJ2-5; TRBD1 is a possible D gene (8 bases). V was trimmed by 0 bases and J by 4 bases, leaving 13 bases between them. Germline V gene lookup returns CDR1 SGHRS and CDR2 YFSETQ. The CDR3 contains 15 residues. The CDR3 is CASSLDRGGRETQYF. CDR3 nucleotides: TGCGCCAGCAGCTTGGACAGGGGGGGTCGAGAGACCCAGTACTTC. Filled out from reference TRBV5-1 and TRBJ2-5, the complete variable domain reads KAGVTQTPRYLIKTRGQQVTLSCSPISGHRSVSWYQQTPGQGLQFLFEYFSETQRNKGNFPGRFSGRQFSNSRSEMNVSTLELGDSALYLCASSLDRGGRETQYFGPGTRLLVL.

This clone was recorded a few times. V gene TRBV29-1 combines with J gene TRBJ1-1; D is unclear. This CDR3 has 10 residues. Looked up from germline, CDR1 is SQVTM and CDR2 is ANQGSEA. V was shortened by 3 bases and J by 10 bases, with 9 bases between the two germline ends. DNA of the CDR3: TGCAGCGTTGATCTGTCGGGAGCTTTCTTT. This translates into CSVDLSGAFF.

This clone was counted between two and nine times. The chain joins TRBV6-6 to TRBJ2-7; D possibly corresponds to TRBD1 (5 bases). With 5 bases removed from V and 2 bases from J, the gap between germline ends came to 10 bases. Germline V CDR1 and CDR2: MNHNY, SVGAGI (reference sequence). This CDR3 is 13 amino acids long. CDR3 bases: TGTGCCAGCAGTATGACAGTTACCTACGAGCAGTACTTC. Translating it yields CASSMTVTYEQYF.

The V gene is TRBV7-3, the J gene TRBJ1-5; TRBD1 is a possible D gene (5 bases). CDR1 and CDR2 (germline): SGHTA, FQGTGA. Trimming stripped 5 bases from V and 1 base from J, with 6 bases between. CDR3 length: 13 amino acids. The CDR3 sequence is CASSAGSNQPQHF. The CDR3 coding sequence is TGTGCCAGCAGCGCAGGGAGCAATCAGCCCCAGCATTTT. Full variable domain (remainder filled in from reference TRBV7-3 and TRBJ1-5): GAGVSQTPSNKVTEKGKYVELRCDPISGHTALYWYRQSLGQGPEFLIYFQGTGAADDSGLPNDRFFAVRPEGSVSTLKIQRTERGDSAVYLCASSAGSNQPQHFGDGTRLSIL.

This clone was seen a handful of times. The chain joins TRBV13 to TRBJ1-1; no firm D call. The germline CDR1 and CDR2 sequences are PRHDT and FYEKMQ (reference sequence). The CDR3 totals 14 residues. Trimming left V 0 bases short and J 1 base short, with 6 bases between. CDR3 loop: CASSLGGRNTEAFF. The CDR3 region has the DNA TGTGCCAGCAGCTTAGGGGGCAGGAACACTGAAGCTTTCTTT.

The chain links TRBV6-5 to TRBJ1-1, with a possible D match to TRBD1 (5 bases). The CDR3 totals 13 residues. CDR1 and CDR2 from the germline V gene are MNHEY and SVGAGI. V lost 6 bases, J lost 1 base, and 9 bases lay in between. This chain's CDR3 is CASRFQGNTEAFF. Written as DNA, the CDR3 is TGTGCCAGCAGATTCCAGGGGAACACTGAAGCTTTCTTT.

This clone was seen a handful of times. This sequence joins TRBV14 and TRBJ2-5; D gene unclear. TRBJ2-7 explains the end of the DNA better; the J call may be wrong. The germline V gene has CDR1 SGHDN and CDR2 FVKESK. There are 12 residues in the CDR3. The CDR3 region is CASSPTFYEQYF. The CDR3 nucleotides are TGTGCCAGCAGCCCGACTTTCTACGAGCAGTACTTC.